One sample yielded the 21 T cell receptor beta chains listed below, sequenced in a study of blood T cell repertoires in COVID-19. TCRdb keeps only in-frame clones here, not all; method: immunoSEQ multiplex PCR. The sample carries 140,000 to 150,000 clones, roughly 85% recorded once. The specimen sequenced was peripheral blood. These TCRs come from a human donor with acute or convalescent COVID-19. The donor label of this sample is uncertain.

V gene TRBV7-2 combines with J gene TRBJ2-3, with D possibly matching TRBD2 (5 bases). V lost 2 bases and J lost 0, with 9 bases in between. CDR3 size: 15 residues. Germline-derived CDR1 and CDR2 are SGHTA and FQGNSA. The CDR3 DNA reads as TGTGCCAGCAGCTTATCGAGCGGCAGCACAGATACGCAGTATTTT. Protein: CASSLSSGSTDTQYF.

The chain couples TRBV3-1 (or the pseudogene TRBV3-2) to TRBJ2-5; the match to TRBD1 covers 7 bases. This CDR3 contains 16 residues. From germline, CDR1 is LGHDT and CDR2 YNNKEL (reference sequence). V dropped 3 bases and J dropped 2; count of bases not matched to a gene: 9. The CDR3 DNA follows: TGTGCCAGCAGCCAGAACCCAAGCAGGGGGCAAGAGACCCAGTACTTC. It specifies CASSQNPSRGQETQYF.

This chain connects TRBV20-1 to TRBJ2-1; D is uncertain. The germline V and J ends were trimmed by 6 bases and 7 bases, with 10 bases remaining between them. The germline CDR1 and CDR2 sequences are DFQATT and SNEGSKA (reference sequence). This CDR3 is 11 amino acids long. The CDR3 DNA sequence: TGCAGTGCGCGCTTTAGTAATGAGCAGTTCTTC. Translation: CSARFSNEQFF.

The chain combines TRBV27 with TRBJ2-7; TRBD2 might be the D (5 bases). This CDR3 has 14 amino acids. Trimming shortened V by 7 bases and J by 0 bases, and 13 bases separated the two germline ends. In germline, CDR1 is MNHEY, CDR2 SMNVEV (reference sequence). The CDR3 DNA is TGTGCCAGCAAGAGGGCAGCCAGCTCCTACGAGCAGTACTTC. This sequence encodes CASKRAASSYEQYF.

The chain employs TRBV11-2 and TRBJ1-3, with 7 bases that match TRBD1. CDR3 length equals 15 residues. CDR1 is SGHAT, CDR2 FQNNGV, per germline. The V and J ends lost 0 bases and 4 bases, in that order; junction bases with no gene match: 3. The CDR3 is CASSLEGGPGNTIYF. CDR3 DNA: TGTGCCAGCAGCTTAGAAGGGGGCCCGGGAAACACCATATATTTT. The full variable domain, in which reference TRBV11-2 and TRBJ1-3 provide the parts outside the CDR3, is EAGVAQSPRYKIIEKRQSVAFWCNPISGHATLYWYQQILGQGPKLLIQFQNNGVVDDSQLPKDRFSAERLKGVDSTLKIQPAKLEDSAVYLCASSLEGGPGNTIYFGEGSWLTVV.

This clone turned up a few times. Only one base separates this from a far larger clonotype, so it likely reflects a read error. The chain has TRBV6-6 and TRBJ1-6, with TRBD1 matching over 10 bases. CDR1 and CDR2 (germline): MNHNY, SVGAGI (reference sequence). The length of the CDR3 is 14 residues. With V trimmed by 5 bases and J by 7 bases, 2 bases remained unmatched. CDR3 sequence (DNA): TGTGCCAGCAGTCGGACAGGGGGGAATTCACCCCTCCACTTT. Amino acids: CASSRTGGNSPLHF.

This chain joins TRBV12-5 and TRBJ1-5; unclear D gene. CDR3 length: 11 residues. The V gene lost 5 bases and the J gene lost 5 bases, with 4 bases spanning the gap. Germline loops: CDR1 LGHNT, CDR2 FRNRAP. Here the CDR3 reads CASGTYQPQHF. CDR3 bases: TGTGCTAGTGGTACATATCAGCCCCAGCATTTT. Combining the CDR3 with reference TRBV12-5 and TRBJ1-5 gives the whole variable domain DARVTQTPRHKVTEMGQEVTMRCQPILGHNTVFWYRQTMMQGLELLAYFRNRAPLDDSGMPKDRFSAEMPDATLATLKIQPSEPRDSAVYFCASGTYQPQHFGDGTRLSIL.

There are a few counts of this clone. This rearrangement joins TRBV19 to TRBJ1-3; D is undetermined. CDR3 size: 13 residues. Trimming shortened V by 11 bases and J by 0 bases, and 11 bases separated the two germline ends. CDR1 and CDR2 from the germline V gene are LNHDA and SQIVND (reference sequence). DNA for the CDR3: TGTGCCGCCGGGATGAGCTCTGGAAACACCATATATTTT. Its translation: CAAGMSSGNTIYF. The full variable domain, rest sourced from reference TRBV19 and TRBJ1-3, is DGGITQSPKYLFRKEGQNVTLSCEQNLNHDAMYWYRQDPGQGLRLIYYSQIVNDFQKGDIAEGYSVSREKKESFPLTVTSAQKNPTAFYLCAAGMSSGNTIYFGEGSWLTVV.

In its sample, this clone was seen once. The J gene is TRBJ2-3, the V gene TRBV7-6; TRBD1 is a possible D gene (5 bases). The V gene lost 1 base and the J gene lost 2 bases, with 16 bases spanning the gap. In germline, CDR1 is SGHVS, CDR2 FNYEAQ. The CDR3 spans 17 residues. This chain's CDR3 is CASSLDPLEGDTDTQYF. The CDR3 region has the DNA TGTGCCAGCAGCTTAGACCCCCTTGAAGGGGACACAGATACGCAGTATTTT.

The chain joins TRBV5-6 to TRBJ1-5; tentatively, D is TRBD1 (5 bases). This CDR3 has 15 residues. Trimming took off 3 bases at V and 1 base at J, with 11 bases between the two ends. Germline CDR1 is SGHDT and CDR2 is YYEEEE. CDR3 nucleotides: TGTGCCAGCAGCTACGGACACCCAAGCAATCAGCCCCAGCATTTT. Its protein is CASSYGHPSNQPQHF. Variable domain in full (rest from reference TRBV5-6 and TRBJ1-5): DAGVTQSPTHLIKTRGQQVTLRCSPKSGHDTVSWYQQALGQGPQFIFQYYEEEERQRGNFPDRFSGHQFPNYSSELNVNALLLGDSALYLCASSYGHPSNQPQHFGDGTRLSIL.

The rearrangement uses TRBV19 and TRBJ2-7, with TRBD1 matching over 11 bases. The trim removed 4 bases at V and 2 bases at J, leaving 4 bases unmatched. This CDR3 contains 15 residues. Germline loops: CDR1 LNHDA, CDR2 SQIVND (reference sequence). The chain's CDR3 is CASSRAGQGAYEQYF. As DNA, the CDR3 is TGTGCCAGTAGTAGGGCGGGACAGGGGGCCTACGAGCAGTACTTC. Full variable domain (outside the CDR3, taken from reference TRBV19 and TRBJ2-7): DGGITQSPKYLFRKEGQNVTLSCEQNLNHDAMYWYRQDPGQGLRLIYYSQIVNDFQKGDIAEGYSVSREKKESFPLTVTSAQKNPTAFYLCASSRAGQGAYEQYFGPGTRLTVT.

V usage is TRBV7-9 and J usage is TRBJ2-2, with 11 bases aligning to TRBD1. The CDR3 is 17 residues long. V dropped 3 bases and J dropped 5; count of bases not matched to a gene: 8. The germline V gene encodes CDR1 SEHNR and CDR2 FQNEAQ (reference sequence). CDR3 region: CASSFGQGAFGTGELFF. The CDR3 DNA is TGTGCCAGCAGCTTTGGACAGGGGGCATTCGGTACCGGGGAGCTGTTTTTT.

V usage is TRBV4-3 and J usage is TRBJ2-4; the D is unclear. Germline V gene sequence: CDR1 LGHNA, CDR2 YSLEER. The CDR3 sequence is 15 residues long. V lost 3 bases and J lost 0, with 9 bases in between. The CDR3 protein is CASSQKALAKNIQYF. CDR3 nucleotide sequence: TGCGCCAGCAGCCAGAAAGCTCTAGCCAAAAACATTCAGTACTTC.

The chain has TRBV19 and TRBJ1-6; weak D call: TRBD1 (6 bases). Germline V gene sequence: CDR1 LNHDA, CDR2 SQIVND (reference sequence). V dropped 2 bases and J dropped 8 bases, with 16 bases sitting between them. The CDR3 runs to 16 residues. The CDR3 region has the DNA TGTGCCAGTAGTATAATATCCCCTGGGGGCGATTCACCCCTCCACTTT. Residues: CASSIISPGGDSPLHF.

This clone was picked up one time. CDR3 protein: CAWSYDSHSGNTIYF. CDR3 coding DNA: TGTGCCTGGAGTTATGACAGCCACTCTGGAAACACCATATATTTT. The chain links TRBV30 to TRBJ1-3; D is perhaps TRBD1 (5 bases). Germline V gives CDR1 GTSNPN, CDR2 SVGIG (reference sequence). This CDR3 contains 15 residues. V was shortened by 2 bases and J by 0 bases, with 11 bases between the two germline ends. The full variable domain, its missing parts supplied by reference TRBV30 and TRBJ1-3, is SQTIHQWPATLVQPVGSPLSLECTVEGTSNPNLYWYRQAAGRGLQLLFYSVGIGQISSEVPQNLSASRPQDRQFILSSKKLLLSDSGFYLCAWSYDSHSGNTIYFGEGSWLTVV.

The chain is built from TRBV18 and TRBJ1-4; tentative D call: TRBD1 (5 bases). CDR3 length: 14 amino acids. Per the germline V gene, CDR1 is KGHSH and CDR2 is LQKENI. Trimming removed 2 bases at V and 7 bases at J, with 11 bases between. CDR3 in amino acids: CASSPTGGGEKLFF. CDR3 DNA sequence: TGTGCCAGCTCACCAACCGGGGGGGGTGAAAAACTGTTTTTT.

The J gene is TRBJ1-5, the V gene TRBV4-1; D gene unclear. V lost 4 bases and J lost 5, with 9 bases in between. Germline CDR1 reads MGHRA; CDR2 reads YSYEKL. The CDR3 spans 13 residues. The CDR3 DNA reads TGCGCCAGCAGCCTGACTAAACATCAGCCCCAGCATTTT. It translates to CASSLTKHQPQHF.

V is TRBV6-5 and J is TRBJ1-4, with 7 bases lining up with TRBD1. Germline V CDR1 and CDR2: MNHEY, SVGAGI. The length of the CDR3 is 15 residues. V lost 7 bases, J lost 6 bases, and 11 bases stayed unmatched. DNA of the CDR3: TGTGCCAGCATCATCCGGGACAGCCAATATGAAAAACTGTTTTTT. This encodes CASIIRDSQYEKLFF.

The rearrangement joins TRBV2 to TRBJ2-3, with D perhaps matching TRBD2 (6 bases). V gave up 3 bases and J gave up 1 base, with 11 bases separating them. The CDR3 runs 15 residues. CDR1 and CDR2 from the germline V gene are SNHLY and FYNNEI. This CDR3 is CASSDEGGGTDTQYF. DNA for the CDR3: TGTGCCAGCAGTGATGAGGGCGGGGGCACAGATACGCAGTATTTT.

A single count supports this clone. The chain links TRBV6-2 or TRBV6-3 to TRBJ2-3; TRBD1 matches at 8 bases. Germline V gene data show CDR1 as MNHEY and CDR2 as SVGEGT. CDR3 size: 16 residues. Trimming at V came to 2 bases and at J to 6 bases, leaving 10 bases not matched to a gene. In DNA, the CDR3 is TGTGCCAGCAGTTACGGCCGCCTGACAGGGGCGGATACGCAGTATTTT. Translated: CASSYGRLTGADTQYF.

The chain couples TRBV4-3 to TRBJ2-7; 7 bases align to TRBD1. In germline, CDR1 is LGHNA, CDR2 YSLEER. This CDR3 spans 15 amino acids. Trimming at V came to 3 bases and at J to 3 bases, leaving 8 bases not matched to a gene. The CDR3 DNA sequence: TGCGCCAGCAGCCAGGGGGACAGACCAGACTACGAGCAGTACTTC. Translated: CASSQGDRPDYEQYF.